The source of this T cell receptor (beta chain) is a study of T-cell reconstitution after alpha-beta-depleted transplantation in children. This CDR3 is built from 16 residues. Trimming removed 5 bases at V and 0 bases at J, with 11 bases between. Preparing the TCRbeta library involved the use of unique molecular identifiers. TCRdb reprocessed the PCR reads via MiXCR and lists one record per CDR3 protein. The sample has 450,000 to 600,000 distinct CDR3 sequences; under 15% are singletons. The clonotype comes from a male patient between 10 and 17 years old who had a stem cell transplant for acute myeloid leukemia, so the T cells may come from the graft donor. The sample in question was PBMCs, mostly from graft donor cells, obtained 360 days after TCRalphabeta/CD19-depleted stem cell transplant. V and J are TRBV12-3 or TRBV12-4 and TRBJ2-6; D is unclear. CDR3 sequence: CASSTFQSSGANVLTF. The CDR3 DNA follows: TGTGCCAGCAGTACATTCCAAAGCTCTGGGGCCAACGTCCTGACTTTC.